This is a list of T cell receptor beta chains from one sample in a study of blood T cell repertoires in COVID-19. Repertoires were generated with immunoSEQ multiplex PCR, while TCRdb's copy carries only in-frame clones and drops some. The profile shows about 110,000 clones, roughly 84% of them singletons. The sequenced sample consisted of peripheral blood. These TCRs come from a human donor in a cohort sampled during active COVID-19. Both conserved end residues are part of each CDR3. D genes are given only for firm matches. Some rows mark clone size as missing; the rest say once, few, many or name a class of expanded clone.

clone size: .
J gene: TRBJ2-5
D gene: .
V gene: TRBV21-1
CDR3 DNA: TGTGCCAGCAGCTGCCAAATGGGCCCCCGGGACAGGGGGGAGACCCAGTACTTC
CDR3 protein: CASSCQMGPRDRGETQYF

clone size: .
J gene: TRBJ2-7
D gene: TRBD2
V gene: TRBV7-8
CDR3 DNA: TGTGCCAGCAGCTCGGGAGGGACGGGGCAGTACTTC
CDR3 protein: CASSSGGTGQYF

clone size: once
J gene: TRBJ2-6
D gene: .
V gene: TRBV10-2
CDR3 DNA: TGCGCCAGCACAAACCGGGACTCTGGGGCCAACGTCCTGACTTTC
CDR3 protein: CASTNRDSGANVLTF

clone size: .
J gene: TRBJ1-4
D gene: .
V gene: TRBV5-1
CDR3 DNA: TGCGCCAGCAGCGTTTTCTCCGCTAATGAAAAACTGTTTTTT
CDR3 protein: CASSVFSANEKLFF

clone size: .
J gene: TRBJ1-5
D gene: .
V gene: TRBV10-3
CDR3 DNA: TGTGCCATCAGTGAGTCGGGGGCGAATCAGCCCCAGCATTTT
CDR3 protein: CAISESGANQPQHF

clone size: .
J gene: TRBJ1-6
D gene: .
V gene: TRBV5-1
CDR3 DNA: TGCGCCAGCAGCTTGGACGGACTCAATTCACCCCTCCACTTT
CDR3 protein: CASSLDGLNSPLHF

clone size: .
J gene: TRBJ2-3
D gene: .
V gene: TRBV4-3
CDR3 DNA: TGCGCCAGCAGCCAAGAGCAAACTTGGAGGGGGGGGCTAGATACGCAGTATTTT
CDR3 protein: CASSQEQTWRGGLDTQYF

clone size: .
J gene: TRBJ2-1
D gene: TRBD2
V gene: TRBV5-4
CDR3 DNA: TGTGCCAGCAGCCCCGGGAGGGCAACACACAATGAGCAGTTCTTC
CDR3 protein: CASSPGRATHNEQFF

clone size: once
J gene: TRBJ2-3
D gene: TRBD1
V gene: TRBV30
CDR3 DNA: TGTGCCTGGGGAACCGCGGGACAGGGCACAGATACGCAGTATTTT
CDR3 protein: CAWGTAGQGTDTQYF

clone size: .
J gene: TRBJ2-7
D gene: .
V gene: TRBV6-6
CDR3 DNA: TGTGCCAGCAGTTACGACGGGTCCGAGCAGTACTTC
CDR3 protein: CASSYDGSEQYF

clone size: .
J gene: TRBJ2-7
D gene: .
V gene: TRBV6-2/TRBV6-3
CDR3 DNA: TGTGCCAGCAGCCCTACTTTATTTGGGGGCCTCTACGAGCAGTACTTC
CDR3 protein: CASSPTLFGGLYEQYF

clone size: .
J gene: TRBJ2-5
D gene: TRBD2
V gene: TRBV12-3/TRBV12-4
CDR3 DNA: TGTGCCAGCAGTCGGGACTGGGAGGGGACCCAGTACTTC
CDR3 protein: CASSRDWEGTQYF

clone size: .
J gene: TRBJ1-2
D gene: TRBD1
V gene: TRBV9
CDR3 DNA: TGTGCCAGCAGCGCCAGACAGGGAAATGACTATGGCTACACCTTC
CDR3 protein: CASSARQGNDYGYTF

clone size: .
J gene: TRBJ2-1
D gene: .
V gene: TRBV6-5
CDR3 DNA: TGTGCCAGCAGTCCCCCCGCCCAGGATGAGCAGTTCTTC
CDR3 protein: CASSPPAQDEQFF

clone size: .
J gene: TRBJ2-2
D gene: .
V gene: TRBV10-3
CDR3 DNA: TGTGCCGCAACAGGGATAAGCACCGGGGAGCTGTTTTTT
CDR3 protein: CAATGISTGELFF

clone size: .
J gene: TRBJ1-6
D gene: TRBD1
V gene: TRBV7-2
CDR3 DNA: TGTGCCAGCAGCTTAGAACCAAATCGGGACAGGGGATCACCCCTCCACTTT
CDR3 protein: CASSLEPNRDRGSPLHF

clone size: .
J gene: TRBJ2-7
D gene: TRBD1
V gene: TRBV2
CDR3 DNA: TGTGCCAGCAGCAAGAGGGGGGACAGGTTAAATTACGAGCAGTACTTC
CDR3 protein: CASSKRGDRLNYEQYF

clone size: once
J gene: TRBJ1-1
D gene: .
V gene: TRBV2
CDR3 DNA: TGTGCCAGCAGTGGCAGGGTTTACAACACTGAAGCTTTCTTT
CDR3 protein: CASSGRVYNTEAFF

clone size: once
J gene: TRBJ2-7
D gene: TRBD2
V gene: TRBV7-2
CDR3 DNA: TGTGCCAGCAGCTTAGTATACGGGGGGGCCTCCGAGCAGTACTTC
CDR3 protein: CASSLVYGGASEQYF

clone size: .
J gene: TRBJ2-3
D gene: TRBD2
V gene: TRBV7-2
CDR3 DNA: TGTGCCAGCAGCTTAGTGGCGGGAGGGATGCCAGATACGCAGTATTTT
CDR3 protein: CASSLVAGGMPDTQYF

clone size: .
J gene: TRBJ2-5
D gene: .
V gene: TRBV6-2/TRBV6-3
CDR3 DNA: TGTGCCAGCAGTTCCCCCAACAAAGAGACCCAGTACTTC
CDR3 protein: CASSSPNKETQYF

clone size: .
J gene: TRBJ1-3
D gene: .
V gene: TRBV3-1/TRBV3-2
CDR3 DNA: TGTGCCAGCAGCCACTTGGCCACAGGACACTCTGGAAACACCATATATTTT
CDR3 protein: CASSHLATGHSGNTIYF

clone size: .
J gene: TRBJ1-1
D gene: TRBD1
V gene: TRBV7-9
CDR3 DNA: TGTGCCAGCAGCTTACAGGGGGGAACTGAAGCTTTCTTT
CDR3 protein: CASSLQGGTEAFF

clone size: .
J gene: TRBJ1-2
D gene: .
V gene: TRBV14
CDR3 DNA: TGTGCCAGCAGCCAAGAGAGTGGCAGGGGTGGCGGCTACACCTTC
CDR3 protein: CASSQESGRGGGYTF

clone size: .
J gene: TRBJ1-4
D gene: .
V gene: TRBV27
CDR3 DNA: TGTGCCAGCACCCACGCCCTAGGGGGTCGGGGTGAAAAACTGTTTTTT
CDR3 protein: CASTHALGGRGEKLFF

clone size: many
J gene: TRBJ2-5
D gene: .
V gene: TRBV7-3
CDR3 DNA: TGTGCCAGCAGCCCCACGGGACTCCAAGAGACCCAGTACTTC
CDR3 protein: CASSPTGLQETQYF

clone size: .
J gene: TRBJ1-1
D gene: .
V gene: TRBV7-9
CDR3 DNA: TGTGCCAGCAGCTTTAGAGGGTCGGACACTGAAGCTTTCTTT
CDR3 protein: CASSFRGSDTEAFF

clone size: .
J gene: TRBJ2-7
D gene: TRBD2
V gene: TRBV7-9
CDR3 DNA: TGTGCCAGCAGCACTAGACTAGCGGGAGGGCGCTACGAGCAGTACTTC
CDR3 protein: CASSTRLAGGRYEQYF

clone size: .
J gene: TRBJ1-1
D gene: .
V gene: TRBV10-1
CDR3 DNA: TGCGCCAGCAGCGTTACAGGGATGAACACTGAAGCTTTCTTT
CDR3 protein: CASSVTGMNTEAFF

clone size: few
J gene: TRBJ1-1
D gene: .
V gene: TRBV7-3
CDR3 DNA: TGTGCCAGCAGCTTAACGAGGTCGGAGGGTGAAGCTTTCTTT
CDR3 protein: CASSLTRSEGEAFF

clone size: .
J gene: TRBJ2-1
D gene: TRBD2
V gene: TRBV9
CDR3 DNA: TGTGCCAGCAGCGTAGGAGGGCGGGGGTACAATGAGCAGTTCTTC
CDR3 protein: CASSVGGRGYNEQFF

clone size: .
J gene: TRBJ2-2
D gene: TRBD2
V gene: TRBV27
CDR3 DNA: TGTGCCAGCAGTCCAGGACTAGCTGCGGACACCGGGGAGCTGTTTTTT
CDR3 protein: CASSPGLAADTGELFF

clone size: .
J gene: TRBJ1-5
D gene: TRBD1
V gene: TRBV19
CDR3 DNA: TGTGCCAGTAGTACGGGGGGACAGGGAGATCGGCGTAGCAATCAGCCCCAGCATTTT
CDR3 protein: CASSTGGQGDRRSNQPQHF

clone size: .
J gene: TRBJ1-2
D gene: TRBD1
V gene: TRBV5-4
CDR3 DNA: TGTGCCAGCAGCTCAAGACAGGGGGGGAACTATGGCTACACCTTC
CDR3 protein: CASSSRQGGNYGYTF

clone size: .
J gene: TRBJ2-3
D gene: .
V gene: TRBV7-3
CDR3 DNA: TGTGCCAGCAGCTTACGGGGGACAGGCACAGATACGCAGTATTTT
CDR3 protein: CASSLRGTGTDTQYF

clone size: .
J gene: TRBJ2-1
D gene: TRBD1
V gene: TRBV19
CDR3 DNA: TGTGCCACTAGTCGGGACAGGGTACGGCAGAATGAGCAGTTCTTC
CDR3 protein: CATSRDRVRQNEQFF

clone size: .
J gene: TRBJ1-6
D gene: TRBD1
V gene: TRBV7-3
CDR3 DNA: TGTGCCAGCAGCTCTGACAGGGGTTCACCCCTCCACTTT
CDR3 protein: CASSSDRGSPLHF

clone size: .
J gene: TRBJ1-5
D gene: .
V gene: TRBV3-1/TRBV3-2
CDR3 DNA: TGTGCCAGCAGCCAAGGGAGGGAACAGCCCCAGCATTTT
CDR3 protein: CASSQGREQPQHF

clone size: once
J gene: TRBJ1-6
D gene: TRBD1
V gene: TRBV5-1
CDR3 DNA: TGCGCCAGCAGTTGGGGACAGGGACCCTTTCAGTCACCCCTCCACTTT
CDR3 protein: CASSWGQGPFQSPLHF

clone size: .
J gene: TRBJ2-7
D gene: TRBD2
V gene: TRBV5-1
CDR3 DNA: TGCGCCAGCAGCAGGACTAGCGGGAGGCCGATGACCTACGAGCAGTACTTC
CDR3 protein: CASSRTSGRPMTYEQYF

clone size: .
J gene: TRBJ1-2
D gene: .
V gene: TRBV6-5
CDR3 DNA: TGTGCCAGCATAGCGCAACAAGCCTTAGGCTACACCTTC
CDR3 protein: CASIAQQALGYTF

clone size: .
J gene: TRBJ1-2
D gene: .
V gene: TRBV11-2
CDR3 DNA: TGTGCCAGCAGCTTAGAGGCGGGCTATGGCTACACCTTC
CDR3 protein: CASSLEAGYGYTF

clone size: .
J gene: TRBJ2-5
D gene: TRBD1
V gene: TRBV11-2
CDR3 DNA: TGTGCCAGCAGCTTAGGGACAGGGATCGAGACCCAGTACTTC
CDR3 protein: CASSLGTGIETQYF

clone size: .
J gene: TRBJ2-7
D gene: TRBD2
V gene: TRBV7-6
CDR3 DNA: TGTGCCAGCAGCTTAGGGAGCGGGGGGGCGGAAGAGCAGTACTTC
CDR3 protein: CASSLGSGGAEEQYF

clone size: .
J gene: TRBJ2-7
D gene: TRBD2
V gene: TRBV28
CDR3 DNA: TGTGCCAGCAGAACTAGCGGGACTAGCTACGAGCAGTACTTC
CDR3 protein: CASRTSGTSYEQYF

clone size: .
J gene: TRBJ2-3
D gene: .
V gene: TRBV4-3
CDR3 DNA: TGCGCCAGCAGCCTTTCTAGCACAGATACGCAGTATTTT
CDR3 protein: CASSLSSTDTQYF

clone size: .
J gene: TRBJ1-6
D gene: .
V gene: TRBV28
CDR3 DNA: TGTGCCAGCAGTTTCGAGGTTGTAAGTTCACCCCTCCACTTT
CDR3 protein: CASSFEVVSSPLHF

clone size: .
J gene: TRBJ1-2
D gene: TRBD1
V gene: TRBV4-1
CDR3 DNA: TGCGCCAGCAGCCAAGGGGGGACAGGGGTTTATGGCTACACCTTC
CDR3 protein: CASSQGGTGVYGYTF

clone size: once
J gene: TRBJ1-5
D gene: TRBD1
V gene: TRBV27
CDR3 DNA: TGTGCCAGCAGTTTATTCGGACAGGGGTATCAGCCCCAGCATTTT
CDR3 protein: CASSLFGQGYQPQHF

clone size: .
J gene: TRBJ1-1
D gene: TRBD1
V gene: TRBV30
CDR3 DNA: TGTGCCTGGAGTCAGAACAGGGGTGGTGAAGCTTTCTTT
CDR3 protein: CAWSQNRGGEAFF

clone size: .
J gene: TRBJ2-4
D gene: .
V gene: TRBV5-1
CDR3 DNA: TGCGCCAGCAGCTTTGGGGGGACTTTAAACATTCAGTACTTC
CDR3 protein: CASSFGGTLNIQYF

clone size: .
J gene: TRBJ2-2
D gene: .
V gene: TRBV4-1
CDR3 DNA: TGCGCCAGCAGCCACAGGGGAACCGGGGAGCTGTTTTTT
CDR3 protein: CASSHRGTGELFF

clone size: once
J gene: TRBJ1-2
D gene: .
V gene: TRBV10-3
CDR3 DNA: TGTGCCATCAGTGAGTCTATGGGGAGTGGCTACACCTTC
CDR3 protein: CAISESMGSGYTF

clone size: .
J gene: TRBJ2-2
D gene: .
V gene: TRBV9
CDR3 DNA: TGTGCCAGCAGCGCCACTGGACAGTACACCGGGGAGCTGTTTTTT
CDR3 protein: CASSATGQYTGELFF

clone size: many
J gene: TRBJ2-7
D gene: TRBD2
V gene: TRBV3-1/TRBV3-2
CDR3 DNA: TGTGCCAGCAGCCAAGATTCGCCGGGGGGGCTTCTCTACGAGCAGTACTTC
CDR3 protein: CASSQDSPGGLLYEQYF

clone size: few
J gene: TRBJ2-5
D gene: .
V gene: TRBV18
CDR3 DNA: TGTGCCAGCTCTCCAAGGATAGCGCTCGAGACCCAGTACTTC
CDR3 protein: CASSPRIALETQYF

clone size: medium-sized
J gene: TRBJ1-1
D gene: TRBD1
V gene: TRBV10-3
CDR3 DNA: TGTGCCATCAGTGAGAAGCCAGGGGGGTCCGCTGAAGCTTTCTTT
CDR3 protein: CAISEKPGGSAEAFF

clone size: .
J gene: TRBJ1-5
D gene: TRBD1
V gene: TRBV2
CDR3 DNA: TGTGCCAGCAGGGATAAACAGGGGCTGGGCAATCAGCCCCAGCATTTT
CDR3 protein: CASRDKQGLGNQPQHF